The 2 T cell receptor beta chains given below trace back to one sample, sequenced in a study of blood T cell repertoires in COVID-19. Clones were sequenced by immunoSEQ multiplex PCR, and TCRdb holds only the in-frame ones, with some missing. The sample yields approximately 170,000 clones, around 85% seen once. Sample: peripheral blood. The receptors here all came from a woman aged 50 to 60 with acute or convalescent COVID-19.

The chain combines TRBV6-2 or TRBV6-3 with TRBJ2-1; perhaps TRBD2 as D (5 bases). V lost 2 bases to trimming and J lost 0 bases, with 14 bases between them. The CDR3 has 17 amino acids. Germline V gene sequence: CDR1 MNHEY, CDR2 SVGEGT. CDR3: CASSYPPGWASYNEQFF. The CDR3 DNA reads TGTGCCAGCAGTTACCCGCCGGGGTGGGCCTCCTACAATGAGCAGTTCTTC.

The chain is built from TRBV3-1 (or the pseudogene TRBV3-2) and TRBJ1-5; D gene uncertain. The germline V gene encodes CDR1 LGHDT and CDR2 YNNKEL (reference sequence). With 3 bases removed from V and 0 bases from J, the gap between germline ends came to 12 bases. The CDR3 loop spans 16 amino acids. In nucleotides, the CDR3 is TGTGCCAGCAGCCACTCCTCCTTCGTTAGCAATCAGCCCCAGCATTTT. It is translated as CASSHSSFVSNQPQHF.